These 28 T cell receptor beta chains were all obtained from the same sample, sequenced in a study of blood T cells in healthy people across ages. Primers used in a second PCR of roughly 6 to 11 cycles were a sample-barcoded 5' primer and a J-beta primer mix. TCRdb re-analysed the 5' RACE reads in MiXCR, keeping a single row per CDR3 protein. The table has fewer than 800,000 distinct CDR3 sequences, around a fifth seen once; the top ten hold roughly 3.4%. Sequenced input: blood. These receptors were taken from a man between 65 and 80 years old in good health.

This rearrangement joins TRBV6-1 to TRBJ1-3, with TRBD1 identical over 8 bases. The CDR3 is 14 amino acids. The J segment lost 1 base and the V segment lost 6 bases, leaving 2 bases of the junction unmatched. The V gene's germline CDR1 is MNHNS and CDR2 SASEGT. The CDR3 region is CASRDRVSGNTIYF. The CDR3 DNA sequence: TGTGCCAGCAGGGACAGGGTTTCTGGAAACACCATATATTTT.

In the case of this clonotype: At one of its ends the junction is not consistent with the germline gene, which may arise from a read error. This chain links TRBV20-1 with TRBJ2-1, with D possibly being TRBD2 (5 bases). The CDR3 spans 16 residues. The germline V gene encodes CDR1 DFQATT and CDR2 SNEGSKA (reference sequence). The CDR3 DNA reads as TGCAGTGCTAGAGTGGACTCCACGTGGCGGAACAATGGGCAGTTCTTC. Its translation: CSARVDSTWRNNGQFF.

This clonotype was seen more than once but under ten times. CDR3 protein: CASSLYRIPTQETQYF. In DNA form, the CDR3 reads TGTGCCAGCAGTTTATATAGGATACCAACCCAAGAGACCCAGTACTTC. This rearrangement joins TRBV27 to TRBJ2-5, with unresolved D. V was shortened by 1 base and J by 1 base, with 13 bases between the two germline ends. Germline assignment: CDR1 MNHEY and CDR2 SMNVEV (reference sequence). This CDR3 comprises 16 residues.

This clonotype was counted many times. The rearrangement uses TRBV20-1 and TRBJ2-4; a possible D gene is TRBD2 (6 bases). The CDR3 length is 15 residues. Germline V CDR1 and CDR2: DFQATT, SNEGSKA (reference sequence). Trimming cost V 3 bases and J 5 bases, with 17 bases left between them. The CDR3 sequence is CSARILAGRENIQYF. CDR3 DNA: TGCAGTGCTAGGATACTGGCGGGAAGAGAAAACATTCAGTACTTC.

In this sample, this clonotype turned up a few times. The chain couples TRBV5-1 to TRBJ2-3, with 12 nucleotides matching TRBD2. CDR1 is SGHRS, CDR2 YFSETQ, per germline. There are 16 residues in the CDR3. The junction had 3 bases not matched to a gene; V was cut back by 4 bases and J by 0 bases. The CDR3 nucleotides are TGCGCCAGCAGCGGAGGGACTAGCGGGAGCACAGATACGCAGTATTTT. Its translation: CASSGGTSGSTDTQYF.

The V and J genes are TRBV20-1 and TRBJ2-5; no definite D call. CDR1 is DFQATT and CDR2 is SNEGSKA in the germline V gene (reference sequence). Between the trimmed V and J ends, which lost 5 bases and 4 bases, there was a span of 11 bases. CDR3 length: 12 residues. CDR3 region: CSAPLIRETQYF. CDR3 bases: TGCAGTGCTCCATTAATCCGAGAGACCCAGTACTTC.

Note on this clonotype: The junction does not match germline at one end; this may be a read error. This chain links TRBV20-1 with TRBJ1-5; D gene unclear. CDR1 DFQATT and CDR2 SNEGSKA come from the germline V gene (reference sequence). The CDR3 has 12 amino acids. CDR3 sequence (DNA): TGCAGTGCTTTGTCTAGCAGTCAGCCCCAGCATTTT. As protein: CSALSSSQPQHF.

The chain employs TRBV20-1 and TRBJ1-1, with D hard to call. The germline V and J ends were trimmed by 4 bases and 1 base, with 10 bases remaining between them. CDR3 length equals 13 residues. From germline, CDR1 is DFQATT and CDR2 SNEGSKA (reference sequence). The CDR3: CSATDIRNTEAFF. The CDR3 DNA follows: TGCAGTGCTACCGACATTAGGAACACTGAAGCTTTCTTT.

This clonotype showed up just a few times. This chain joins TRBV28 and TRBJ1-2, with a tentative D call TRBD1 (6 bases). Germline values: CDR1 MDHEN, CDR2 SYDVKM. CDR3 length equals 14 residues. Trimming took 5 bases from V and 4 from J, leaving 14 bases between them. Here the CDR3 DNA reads TGTGCCAGCAGTCCTGGGACACTCACCTATGGCTACACCTTC. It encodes CASSPGTLTYGYTF.

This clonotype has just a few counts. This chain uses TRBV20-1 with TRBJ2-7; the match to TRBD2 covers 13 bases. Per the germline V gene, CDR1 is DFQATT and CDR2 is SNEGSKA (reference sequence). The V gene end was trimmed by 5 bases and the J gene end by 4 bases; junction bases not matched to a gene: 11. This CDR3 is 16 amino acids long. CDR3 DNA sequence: TGCAGTGCTGGCCTTAGGACTAGCGGGAGAGGGTACGAGCAGTACTTC. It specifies CSAGLRTSGRGYEQYF.

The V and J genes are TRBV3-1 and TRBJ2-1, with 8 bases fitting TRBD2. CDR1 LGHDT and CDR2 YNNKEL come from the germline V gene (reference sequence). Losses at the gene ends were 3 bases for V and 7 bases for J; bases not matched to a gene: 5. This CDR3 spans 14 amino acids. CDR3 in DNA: TGTGCCAGCAGCCAGGCGCTAGCGGGTAATGAGCAGTTCTTC. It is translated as CASSQALAGNEQFF.

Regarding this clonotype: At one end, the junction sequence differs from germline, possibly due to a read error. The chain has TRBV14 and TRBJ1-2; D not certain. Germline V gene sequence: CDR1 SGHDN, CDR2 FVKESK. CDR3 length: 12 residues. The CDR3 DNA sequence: TGTGCCAGCAGCCAGAACAACTATGGCTACGCCTTC. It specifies CASSQNNYGYAF.

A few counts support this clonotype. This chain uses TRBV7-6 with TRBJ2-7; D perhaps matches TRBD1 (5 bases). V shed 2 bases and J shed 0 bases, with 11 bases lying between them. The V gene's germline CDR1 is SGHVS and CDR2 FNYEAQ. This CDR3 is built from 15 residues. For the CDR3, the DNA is TGTGCCAGCAGCTTAAGCCAGGGCAGCTCCTACGAGCAGTACTTC. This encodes CASSLSQGSSYEQYF.

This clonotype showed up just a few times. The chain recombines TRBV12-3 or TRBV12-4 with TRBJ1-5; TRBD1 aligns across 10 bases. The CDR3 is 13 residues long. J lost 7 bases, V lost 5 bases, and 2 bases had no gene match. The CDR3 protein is CASSMDRGQPQHF. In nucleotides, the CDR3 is TGTGCCAGCAGTATGGACAGGGGGCAGCCCCAGCATTTT.

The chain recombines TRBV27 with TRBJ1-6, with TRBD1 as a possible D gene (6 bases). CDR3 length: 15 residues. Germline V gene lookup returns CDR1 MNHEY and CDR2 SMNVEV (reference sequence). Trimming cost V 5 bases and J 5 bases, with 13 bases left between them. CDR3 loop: CASSITGLNNSPLHF. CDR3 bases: TGTGCCAGCAGTATTACAGGGCTAAATAATTCACCCCTCCACTTT.

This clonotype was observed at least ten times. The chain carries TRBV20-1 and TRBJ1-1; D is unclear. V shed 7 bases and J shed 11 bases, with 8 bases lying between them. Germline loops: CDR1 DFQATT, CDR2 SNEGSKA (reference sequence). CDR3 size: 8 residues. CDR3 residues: CSVGTAFF. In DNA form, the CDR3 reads TGCAGTGTAGGCACGGCTTTCTTT.

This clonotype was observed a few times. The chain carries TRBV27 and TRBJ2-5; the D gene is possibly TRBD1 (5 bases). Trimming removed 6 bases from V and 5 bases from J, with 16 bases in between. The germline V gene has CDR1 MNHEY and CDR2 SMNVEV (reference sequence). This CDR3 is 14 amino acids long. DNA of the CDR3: TGTGCCAGCAGGTCCAGGGCTGGAAAGGAGACCCAGTACTTC. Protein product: CASRSRAGKETQYF.

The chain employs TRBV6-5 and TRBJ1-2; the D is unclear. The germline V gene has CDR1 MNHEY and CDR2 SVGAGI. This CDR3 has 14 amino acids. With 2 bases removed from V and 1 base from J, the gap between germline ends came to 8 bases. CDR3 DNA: TGTGCCAGCAGTTACGATCCCTTTAACTATGGCTACACCTTC. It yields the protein CASSYDPFNYGYTF.

The CDR3 DNA sequence: TGTGCCACCAGTCTATCAGCTCTCCAAGAGACCCAGTACTTC. Its protein product is CATSLSALQETQYF. V is TRBV15 and J is TRBJ2-5; D remains unclear. CDR1 LNHNV and CDR2 YYDKDF come from the germline V gene (reference sequence). The CDR3 runs 14 residues. The V and J ends lost 6 bases and 1 base respectively, with 12 bases between them.

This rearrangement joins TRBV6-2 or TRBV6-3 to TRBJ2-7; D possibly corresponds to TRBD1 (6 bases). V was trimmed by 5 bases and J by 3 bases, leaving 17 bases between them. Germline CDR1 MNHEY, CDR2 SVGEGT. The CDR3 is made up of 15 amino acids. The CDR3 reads CASSRPTGTNYEQYF. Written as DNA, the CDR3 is TGTGCCAGCAGTCGCCCGACAGGTACGAACTACGAGCAGTACTTC.

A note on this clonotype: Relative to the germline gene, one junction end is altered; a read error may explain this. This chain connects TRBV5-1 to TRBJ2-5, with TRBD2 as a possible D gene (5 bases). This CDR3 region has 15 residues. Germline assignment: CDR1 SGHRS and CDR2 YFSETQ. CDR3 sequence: CASSLDPLGINERFF. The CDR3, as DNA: TGCGCCAGCAGCTTGGACCCTCTGGGTATCAATGAGCGGTTCTTC.

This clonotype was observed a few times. CDR3 nucleotides: TGTGCCAGCGTCACCGGGACTAGTATGGCTGAGCAGTTCTTC. The encoded protein is CASVTGTSMAEQFF. V usage is TRBV7-2 and J usage is TRBJ2-5; 8 bases are shared with TRBD2. The J call may not be correct, given that the DNA end is closer to TRBJ2-1. Germline V gene sequence: CDR1 SGHTA, CDR2 FQGNSA. The CDR3 has 14 amino acids.

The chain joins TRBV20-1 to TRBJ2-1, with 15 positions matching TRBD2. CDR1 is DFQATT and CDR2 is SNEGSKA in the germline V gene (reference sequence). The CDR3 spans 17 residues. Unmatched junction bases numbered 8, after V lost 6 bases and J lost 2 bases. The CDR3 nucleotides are TGCAGTGCGGCCGGGACTAGCGGGAGGAAGGCCTACAATGAGCAGTTCTTC. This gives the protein CSAAGTSGRKAYNEQFF.

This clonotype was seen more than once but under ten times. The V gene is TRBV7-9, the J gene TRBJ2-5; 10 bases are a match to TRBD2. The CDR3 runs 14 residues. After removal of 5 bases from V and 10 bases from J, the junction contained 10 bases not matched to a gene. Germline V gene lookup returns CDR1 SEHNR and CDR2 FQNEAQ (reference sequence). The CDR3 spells CASSTAGLASSQYF. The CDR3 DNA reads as TGTGCCAGCAGCACCGCGGGACTAGCGTCGAGCCAGTACTTC.

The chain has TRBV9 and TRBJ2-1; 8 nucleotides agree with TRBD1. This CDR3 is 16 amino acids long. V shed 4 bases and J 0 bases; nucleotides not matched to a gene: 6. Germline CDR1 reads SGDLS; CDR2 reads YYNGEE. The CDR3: CASSPTGDGSYNEQFF. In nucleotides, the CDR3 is TGTGCCAGCAGCCCGACAGGGGATGGCTCCTACAATGAGCAGTTCTTC.

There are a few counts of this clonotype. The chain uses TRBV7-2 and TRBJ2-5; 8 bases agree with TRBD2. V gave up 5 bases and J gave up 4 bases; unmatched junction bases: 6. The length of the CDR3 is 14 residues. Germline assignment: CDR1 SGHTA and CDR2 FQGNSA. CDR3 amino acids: CASSPSGRSETQYF. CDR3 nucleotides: TGTGCCAGCAGCCCGAGCGGGAGATCAGAGACCCAGTACTTC.

CDR3 sequence reads: CASSYLRGQYQETQYF. As DNA, the CDR3 is TGTGCCAGCAGTTACCTACGCGGACAGTACCAAGAGACCCAGTACTTC. The V and J genes are TRBV6-5 and TRBJ2-5; D is possibly TRBD1 (6 bases). The germline V and J ends were trimmed by 2 bases and 0 bases, with 13 bases remaining between them. The CDR3 consists of 16 residues. Germline V lookup: CDR1 MNHEY, CDR2 SVGAGI.

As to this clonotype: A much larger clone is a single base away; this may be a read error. The CDR3 sequence is CASTVTTGTNEKLFF. The CDR3 nucleotides read TGCGCCAGCACCGTGACGACAGGGACCAATGAAAAACTGTTTTTT. The chain links TRBV4-1 to TRBJ1-4; 7 bases are a match to TRBD1. Germline lookup yields CDR1 MGHRA and CDR2 YSYEKL. CDR3 length equals 15 residues. The V gene end was trimmed by 7 bases and the J gene end by 5 bases; junction bases not matched to a gene: 10.